A single sample gave rise to the 3 T cell receptor beta chains below, sequenced in a study of control samples from healthy donors and cancer patients. Sequencing used immunoSEQ multiplex PCR; TCRdb keeps in-frame clones, though not all of them. Of about 130,000 clones listed, over 85% are singletons. Source material: blood. These receptors came from a man between 18 and 29 years old in good health.

The chain recombines TRBV6-5 with TRBJ2-3; 10 bases agree with TRBD2. CDR1 is MNHEY, CDR2 SVGAGI, per germline. This CDR3 spans 15 amino acids. V shed 6 bases, J shed 5 bases, and the junction held 8 bases outside the gene matches. The DNA of the CDR3 is TGTGCCAGCAGAATCACTAGCGGGGCGGGAGATACGCAGTATTTT. As protein: CASRITSGAGDTQYF.

The chain recombines TRBV5-6 with TRBJ1-1, with D maybe TRBD1 (6 bases). The CDR3 covers 14 residues. CDR1 is SGHDT, CDR2 YYEEEE, per germline. Trimming removed 0 bases at V and 4 bases at J, with 10 bases between. Written as DNA, the CDR3 is TGTGCCAGCAGCTTGGCAGGGGTGGGCACTGAAGCTTTCTTT. It specifies CASSLAGVGTEAFF.

The chain employs TRBV5-1 and TRBJ2-5; weak D call: TRBD2 (5 bases). From germline, CDR1 is SGHRS and CDR2 YFSETQ. V lost 0 bases, J lost 0 bases, and 9 bases lay in between. This CDR3 has 15 amino acids. CDR3 residues: CASSLAGVYQETQYF. The CDR3 DNA sequence: TGCGCCAGCAGCTTGGCCGGGGTCTACCAAGAGACCCAGTACTTC.